This T cell receptor beta chain emerged from a study of shared clonotypes between healthy human individuals (dated by TCRdb to 2018 to 2021). In the study overall: Three men and two women, aged 18 to 49 years, made up the cohort. Different laboratories and diverse techniques were used to prepare libraries and sequence TCR repertoires, to increase sequencing depth and limit assay-specific biases. Each donor's leukapheresis produced roughly between roughly 0.85 and 10 billion PBMCs. For each donor, three plates each were used for CD4 naive and CD4 memory, two plates were used for CD8 naive, and one plate was used for CD8 memory. The study deeply sequenced blood TCR repertoires of roughly five healthy adults to estimate repertoire size and the extent of clonotype sharing between individuals. What the research found in general, with its limitations: Sampling was restricted to blood, and TCR repertoires in tissues likely differ from the TCR repertoires found in blood. Even with the large sequencing depth, rarefaction of the sorted-subset datasets indicated that sequencing was incomplete. Clonotypes shared by all four sorted-subset donors showed higher generation probabilities than non-shared clonotypes. Naive subsets generally had larger estimated clonotype richness than memory subsets. Pairwise subsampling indicated that sequencing depth was expected to affect the degree of clonotype sharing among donors. Because the study included only a small number of donors, the genetic and exposure-history diversity represented was limited. About 4.5% of naive CD4, 3% to 3.5% of naive CD8, roughly 2.4% of memory CD4, and less than 0.45% of memory CD8 clonotypes were shared across several donors.

Using the deep immunoSEQ assay, TCR CDR3 regions were amplified from genomic DNA by multiplex PCR. Extracted genomic DNA from each cell subset was spread evenly across all wells of several immunoSEQ 96-well plates, with each plate serving as a replicate. For sorted subsets, approximately 210 ng genomic DNA, equal to about 30,000 T cell genomes, was loaded into each replicate PCR. Purified libraries were quantified with a Qubit 3.0 fluorometer, sized on a Bioanalyzer 2100, and re-quantified with the KAPA Library Quantification kit. Every immunoSEQ 96-well plate was sequenced on a dedicated single-read 150-cycle Illumina NextSeq 550 flow cell. The authors' analysis ran thus. The immunoSEQ output contained only junctional sequences without quality scores, so filtering could not match that applied to full-length reads. To assign V/J genes and CDR3, sequences were annotated using PyIR, a Python wrapper for IgBLAST v1.9, with IMGT germline references. Reads were filtered out if the reads had weak V/J assignments (E-value above 1e-6), no CDR3, stop codons, out-of-frame junctions, or ambiguous translated residues. V3J clonotypes were defined as sequences sharing the same inferred V gene, J gene, and CDR3 amino acid sequence. To compute the percentage overlap between repertoires, the number of shared unique clonotypes was divided by the size of the smaller repertoire. RTK rarefaction, the Chao1 estimator, and Recon v2.1 estimates of unobserved clonotypes were used to assess repertoire richness. For all TCRbeta clonotypes obtained by the gDNA method from several donors, generation probabilities were computed with OLGA. TCRdb mirrors the immuneACCESS table, restricted to in-frame sequences. Some clones are absent from its copies; in checked studies, under half trace to an unresolved V gene, and the reason for the others is unknown. Clone size and V and J calls were adopted from that table, with D and trimming inferred from the DNA. The sample includes roughly 1,000,000 clones, with around three quarters observed a single time. Jointly, the top ten make up roughly 0.62% of the sample.

Between the V and J ends, shortened by 2 bases and 4 bases respectively, the junction contains 13 bases. From its cysteine to its phenylalanine, the CDR3 spans 15 amino acids. Only the CDR3 part of the read is kept: 45 bases, read in frame from the first base. CDR1 and CDR2 are drawn from the germline V gene (reference sequence): SGHNT, YYREEE. In its sample, this clone was seen many times. Its antigen remains unidentified. No base qualities exist here, and no much larger clone lies one base off it. Healthy HIV-negative adults with no recently reported acute infections or vaccinations were included as donors. Only Caucasian adults living in Nashville, Tennessee, USA were represented among the donors. CD4+ T cells were enriched by magnetic negative selection, after which naive cells were positively selected on CD45RA and the negative fraction was taken as the memory subset. After blood collection by leukapheresis, PBMCs were isolated using Ficoll-Histopaque density gradient centrifugation and then cryopreserved in the vapor phase of liquid nitrogen. Analytical flow cytometry was used to check the purity and quantity of each magnetically sorted T cell population. Each sorted fraction had its genomic DNA isolated and then quantified by UV absorbance on a Nanodrop 2000c.

The receptor's source is a young man in good health. Some clones in this sample may be carry-over from other donors' samples. The chain is assembled from TRBV5-4 and TRBJ2-1; no confident D gene assignment can be made. The specimen was memory CD4+ T cells from PBMCs. The meaning of the sample's cell subset or site label: CD45RA-negative fraction. The DNA sequence is given as TGTGCCAGCAGCTTAGGGCAGGAGACGTACAATGAGCAGTTCTTC. This gives the protein CASSLGQETYNEQFF.